This TCR beta chain originates from a study of cytomegalovirus exposure and HLA in healthy donors. Study-wide background: Of all 400 or so donors who were genotyped, about 84% belonged to the Caucasian-associated ancestry cluster. The study's findings and limits: In a later analysis, TCR association rates varied by HLA locus: DRB1 most, HLA-C fewest.

60 Vbeta and 13 Jbeta primers were used in PCR. Profiled with immunoSEQ multiplex PCR; TCRdb holds only in-frame clones, not every one. The repertoire consists of around 200,000 clones, with about 80% occurring once and the leading ten covering under 0.85%. Regarding donors, all were healthy bone marrow donors. Notes on this clone: What it binds is not known.

The germline V gene encodes CDR1 SGHNT and CDR2 YYREEE (reference sequence). V lost 0 bases, J lost 3 bases, and 2 bases stayed unmatched. The CDR3 is 14 residues long. The chain couples TRBV5-4 to TRBJ2-5; TRBD1 matches 7 bases. The sequencing sample was made of PBMCs. The receptor's source is a boy aged 10-17 years in good health and CMV-seronegative. In DNA, the CDR3 is TGTGCCAGCAGCTTGGGGACAGGCGAAGAGACCCAGTACTTC. This sequence encodes CASSLGTGEETQYF.